This is a list of T cell receptor beta chains from one sample in a study of metastatic and nonmetastatic thyroid tumors. Through MiXCR, TCRdb re-clonotyped the PCR reads. The profile shows about 25,000 clones, approximately 22% of them singletons. Source material: adjacent normal tissue. These receptors were obtained from a female donor with papillary thyroid cancer or a benign thyroid nodule (not recorded which). Some clones in this sample may be carry-over from other donors' samples. The CDR3 runs from the conserved cysteine through the conserved F or W.

V: TRBV20-1; length: 15; J: TRBJ2-5; CDR3: CSAQDRDRGVKTQYF
V: TRBV9; length: 15; J: TRBJ2-1; CDR3: CASSVDPLAGNEQFF
V: TRBV24-1; length: 15; J: TRBJ2-3; CDR3: CATSELSGLSDTQYF
V: TRBV2; length: 14; J: TRBJ2-7; CDR3: CASRPGLAAYEQYF
V: TRBV6-5; length: 12; J: TRBJ1-1; CDR3: CASSYWGSKAFF
V: TRBV6-1; length: 11; J: TRBJ1-1; CDR3: CASGPGQVAFF
V: TRBV28; length: 17; J: TRBJ1-2; CDR3: CASSAPSGQSRNYGYTF
V: TRBV29-1; length: 13; J: TRBJ2-7; CDR3: CSVSGDNPWEQYF
V: TRBV19; length: 14; J: TRBJ1-1; CDR3: CASSAGFGDTGAFF
V: TRBV5-1; length: 14; J: TRBJ1-2; CDR3: CASTVGQGAYGYTF
V: TRBV15; length: 14; J: TRBJ1-2; CDR3: CATSRERLNYGYTF
V: TRBV20-1; length: 16; J: TRBJ2-6; CDR3: CSASMQGYSGASVLTF
V: TRBV5-1; length: 16; J: TRBJ2-1; CDR3: CASSTEQVARGDEQFF
V: TRBV20-1; length: 14; J: TRBJ2-3; CDR3: CSALRTGGGDTQYF
V: TRBV7-2; length: 16; J: TRBJ1-3; CDR3: CASSLGLASSGNTIYF
V: TRBV12-3/TRBV12-4; length: 13; J: TRBJ2-1; CDR3: CASSGLAGFEQFF
V: TRBV6-1; length: 20; J: TRBJ2-6; CDR3: CASSERVGGVGGSGANVLTF
V: TRBV20-1; length: 19; J: TRBJ2-3; CDR3: CSARDLFLVAGGFTDTQYF
V: TRBV2; length: 15; J: TRBJ2-1; CDR3: CASSAGLAGALEQFF
V: TRBV5-1; length: 16; J: TRBJ1-1; CDR3: CASSLEFPVIHTEAFF
V: TRBV28; length: 17; J: TRBJ1-4; CDR3: CASSPIGNRKFNEKLFF
V: TRBV19; length: 15; J: TRBJ2-1; CDR3: CASSPPGQGAVEQFF
V: TRBV27; length: 16; J: TRBJ1-1; CDR3: CASSSSGVPTGTEAFF
V: TRBV19; length: 14; J: TRBJ1-2; CDR3: CASTGDSINYGYTF
V: TRBV27; length: 14; J: TRBJ2-7; CDR3: CDSSLTTNSDEQYF
V: TRBV20-1; length: 15; J: TRBJ2-1; CDR3: CSARSTSGKVNEQFF
V: TRBV6-1; length: 16; J: TRBJ1-2; CDR3: CASSRDQGLGNYGYTF
V: TRBV7-2; length: 13; J: TRBJ2-1; CDR3: CASSLTKNNEQFF
V: TRBV11-2; length: 16; J: TRBJ2-3; CDR3: CASSSGLAAVGDTQYF
V: TRBV11-2; length: 13; J: TRBJ2-7; CDR3: CASSPLVSYEQYF
V: TRBV18; length: 16; J: TRBJ2-3; CDR3: CASSPLAGEATDTQYF
V: TRBV5-5; length: 14; J: TRBJ2-5; CDR3: CASSGTGKQETQYF
V: TRBV6-6; length: 15; J: TRBJ1-6; CDR3: CASIYSNDRDSPLHF
V: TRBV6-2/TRBV6-3; length: 16; J: TRBJ2-7; CDR3: CASSSPSGVSCYEQYF
V: TRBV9; length: 15; J: TRBJ2-2; CDR3: CASKREGSGTGELFF
V: TRBV6-2/TRBV6-3; length: 17; J: TRBJ1-2; CDR3: CASSYSRHRKANYGYTF
V: TRBV4-3; length: 12; J: TRBJ1-1; CDR3: CASSQGRTEAFF
V: TRBV28; length: 14; J: .; CDR3: CASSLFWVGDPQYF
V: TRBV7-2; length: 15; J: TRBJ2-1; CDR3: CASSLAQGTFNEQLF
V: TRBV6-2/TRBV6-3; length: 15; J: TRBJ2-5; CDR3: CASRKIAAPQETQYF
V: TRBV20-1; length: 15; J: TRBJ1-5; CDR3: CSAPEMVVTVEPKHF
V: TRBV20-1; length: 14; J: TRBJ1-2; CDR3: CSARDVRGLYGYTF
V: TRBV11-2; length: 14; J: TRBJ1-1; CDR3: CASSLETANTEAFF
V: TRBV5-1; length: 14; J: TRBJ1-2; CDR3: CASSSGQGLGGYTF
V: TRBV20-1; length: 12; J: TRBJ2-3; CDR3: CSVGQFTDTQYF
V: TRBV28; length: 14; J: TRBJ1-2; CDR3: CASSPDRGLGGYTF
V: TRBV11-2; length: 16; J: TRBJ2-3; CDR3: CASSRGGGRSPDTQYF
V: TRBV6-1; length: 15; J: TRBJ1-2; CDR3: CASSSAAFTNYGYTF
V: TRBV4-3; length: 15; J: TRBJ1-5; CDR3: CASTPDRESNQPQHF
V: TRBV20-1; length: 13; J: TRBJ2-7; CDR3: CSARKDGPDEQYF
V: TRBV30; length: 13; J: TRBJ2-1; CDR3: CAWSLQVANEQFF
V: TRBV7-9; length: 15; J: TRBJ2-1; CDR3: CASRPTSGYINDQFF
V: TRBV10-3; length: 14; J: TRBJ1-1; CDR3: CAVSFDRQSTEAFF
V: TRBV4-2; length: 15; J: TRBJ2-5; CDR3: CASSQGQGIWETQYF
V: TRBV6-1; length: 15; J: TRBJ2-5; CDR3: CASSPAGTGEETQYF
V: TRBV10-3; length: 13; J: TRBJ1-1; CDR3: CAISRTGNTEAFF
V: TRBV27; length: 11; J: TRBJ2-1; CDR3: CPTSLGGSAFF
V: TRBV15; length: 12; J: TRBJ1-2; CDR3: CATSADGYGYTF